The source of this TCR beta chain is a study of shared clonotypes between healthy human individuals. Across the study: The study enrolled a couple of women and three men aged 18 to 49. The study used three CD4 naive, three CD4 memory, two CD8 naive and one CD8 memory plate per donor.

The naive CD8 subset, CD45RO-negative cells positively selected for CCR7, excluded terminally differentiated effector memory CD45RA+ cells. Healthy adults negative for HIV, lacking recent acute infections or vaccinations, served as donors. All the donors were Caucasian adults who lived in Nashville, Tennessee. Sequenced by immunoSEQ multiplex PCR; TCRdb stores in-frame clones only, minus some. This sample has about 2 million clones, with over 85% found just once. Trimming cost V 3 bases and J 3 bases; bases outside gene matches: 2. The CDR3 runs 14 residues. Germline V gene data show CDR1 as SGHRS and CDR2 as YFSETQ.

Sequencing was performed on naive CD8+ T cells sorted from blood. The gene calls are TRBV5-1 and TRBJ2-7; 11 nucleotides align to TRBD1. The clonotype was recovered from a man aged 18 to 29 in good health. CDR3 protein: CASSWGQGDYEQYF. CDR3 nucleotide sequence: TGCGCCAGCAGCTGGGGACAGGGGGACTACGAGCAGTACTTC.